Below are 20 T cell receptor beta chains sequenced from a single sample in a study of T-cell memory formation after mild COVID-19. One entry per CDR3 protein results from TCRdb running MiXCR on the 5' RACE reads. The sample consists of 40,000 to 55,000 distinct CDR3 sequences, 10% to 15% of them appearing once. Sequenced input: PBMCs or a T cell subset sorted from them (not recorded which). The receptors here all came from a man younger than 35 who had mild COVID-19 (a few samples of this study predate the infection). Cell type and time point are not known.

The chain uses TRBV6-2 or TRBV6-3 and TRBJ2-3; perhaps TRBD2 as D (5 bases). Germline values: CDR1 MNHEY, CDR2 SVGEGT. Deletions cut 7 bases from V and 10 bases from J, with 24 bases between. CDR3 length equals 15 residues. CDR3 in amino acids: CASTGLETLGTSQYF. DNA for the CDR3: TGTGCCAGCACTGGACTTGAGACTCTGGGTACCTCGCAGTATTTT.

This clonotype was found many times. This chain joins TRBV6-5 and TRBJ2-6; possibly TRBD1 for D (5 bases). V lost 5 bases and J 2 bases, leaving 16 bases between the germline ends. Germline V gene lookup returns CDR1 MNHEY and CDR2 SVGAGI. The CDR3 is 17 residues long. The CDR3 DNA follows: TGTGCCAGCAGTGGTGACCTTTTAGGGGCTGGGGCCAACGTCCTGACTTTC. Translated: CASSGDLLGAGANVLTF.

This CDR3 reads CASSAPGWGTDTQYF. The CDR3 nucleotides are TGTGCCAGCAGTGCCCCAGGGTGGGGCACAGATACGCAGTATTTT. The rearrangement uses TRBV27 and TRBJ2-3; weak D call: TRBD1 (5 bases). The germline V and J ends were trimmed by 5 bases and 1 base, with 13 bases remaining between them. Germline V gene lookup returns CDR1 MNHEY and CDR2 SMNVEV (reference sequence). The CDR3 consists of 15 residues.

At least ten counts were recorded for this clonotype. J is TRBJ2-2 and V is TRBV4-1; D is perhaps TRBD1 (5 bases). From germline, CDR1 is MGHRA and CDR2 YSYEKL. The CDR3 contains 16 residues. V gave up 2 bases and J gave up 3 bases, with 13 bases separating them. The CDR3 sequence: CASSQTPGAYTGELFF. The CDR3 DNA is TGCGCCAGCAGCCAAACCCCTGGGGCGTACACCGGGGAGCTGTTTTTT.

In its sample, this clonotype was seen a few times. The chain has TRBV5-5 and TRBJ2-5, with D uncertain. The CDR3 totals 15 residues. Trimming took off 4 bases at V and 4 bases at J, with 17 bases between the two ends. Germline CDR1 reads SGHKS; CDR2 reads YYEKEE (reference sequence). CDR3 nucleotide sequence: TGTGCCAGCAGCCCTCCCCCCGACGGAGTAGAGACCCAGTACTTC. Translating it yields CASSPPPDGVETQYF.

The table lists this clonotype with many counts. V is TRBV4-3 and J is TRBJ2-1; D possibly corresponds to TRBD1 (5 bases). Germline loops: CDR1 LGHNA, CDR2 YSLEER. The CDR3 runs 17 residues. Trimming took 0 bases from V and 6 from J, leaving 18 bases between them. This CDR3 reads CASSQDGGPWGLNEQFF. The CDR3 DNA sequence: TGCGCCAGCAGCCAAGACGGTGGGCCCTGGGGCCTCAATGAGCAGTTCTTC.

This chain connects TRBV6-5 to TRBJ2-2, with 11 bases fitting TRBD1. CDR3 size: 15 residues. The junction had 3 bases not matched to a gene; V was cut back by 2 bases and J by 7 bases. CDR1 and CDR2 (germline): MNHEY, SVGAGI. The CDR3: CASSYRGTGGGELFF. The CDR3 nucleotides are TGTGCCAGCAGTTACCGGGGGACAGGGGGCGGGGAGCTGTTTTTT.

This clonotype has only a few counts. V usage is TRBV7-3 and J usage is TRBJ1-1, with TRBD1 identical over 7 bases. The CDR3 has 12 amino acids. V shed 5 bases, J shed 7 bases, and the junction held 4 bases outside the gene matches. Per the germline V gene, CDR1 is SGHTA and CDR2 is FQGTGA. CDR3 coding DNA: TGTGCCAGCAGCCCCCAGGGGGGTGAAGCTTTCTTT. This translates into CASSPQGGEAFF.

Ten or more counts support this clonotype. The J gene is TRBJ2-3, the V gene TRBV5-1; D not certain. V lost 0 bases, J lost 2 bases, and 10 bases lay in between. The CDR3 is made up of 15 amino acids. From germline, CDR1 is SGHRS and CDR2 YFSETQ. CDR3 nucleotide sequence: TGCGCCAGCAGCTTGGGAAGTGGTTCCACAGATACGCAGTATTTT. It encodes CASSLGSGSTDTQYF.

The gene calls are TRBV23-1 and TRBJ2-7; D gene uncertain. TRBV23-1 is an ORF; its function is uncertain. Trimming cost V 9 bases and J 3 bases, with 9 bases left between them. This CDR3 is built from 11 residues. CDR3 DNA sequence: TGCGCCAGGACCGGCGGCTACGAGCAGTACTTC. Amino acid sequence: CARTGGYEQYF.

This clonotype was recorded many times. This chain connects TRBV4-1 to TRBJ2-7; D gene unclear. Deletions cut 1 base from V and 0 bases from J, with 16 bases between. Germline V gene data show CDR1 as MGHRA and CDR2 as YSYEKL. The CDR3 is 17 amino acids. The CDR3, as DNA: TGCGCCAGCAGCCAAGGGGTTACGGGTGATGGCTCCTACGAGCAGTACTTC. It encodes CASSQGVTGDGSYEQYF.

This clonotype was observed a few times. The chain uses TRBV6-1 and TRBJ2-7, with D perhaps assigned TRBD1 or TRBD2 (6 bases each). Germline-derived CDR1 and CDR2 are MNHNS and SASEGT. V gave up 5 bases and J gave up 1 base, with 15 bases separating them. This CDR3 is 15 amino acids long. CDR3 nucleotides: TGTGCCAGCAGTACCACGTGGGGGGCATCCTACGAGCAGTACGTC. Protein sequence: CASSTTWGASYEQYV.

This clonotype was detected a few times. The chain combines TRBV12-3 or TRBV12-4 with TRBJ1-2; D remains unclear. The CDR3 totals 13 residues. V was clipped by 5 bases and J by 7 bases, with 14 bases between them. The CDR3 DNA sequence: TGTGCCAGCAGTGGGGTCCAGGCAGCTGGCTACACCTTC. It yields the protein CASSGVQAAGYTF.

This clonotype is categorized as medium-sized. The J gene is TRBJ2-1, the V gene TRBV7-9; no firm D call. V lost 1 base, J lost 0 bases, and 1 base lay in between. CDR1 is SEHNR, CDR2 FQNEAQ, per germline (reference sequence). The CDR3 spans 13 residues. CDR3 nucleotides: TGTGCCAGCAGCTTAGGCTCCTACAATGAGCAGTTCTTC. It is translated as CASSLGSYNEQFF.

In this sample, this clonotype turned up many times. The chain is built from TRBV7-8 and TRBJ2-1, with D unresolved. V was clipped by 0 bases and J by 8 bases, with 17 bases between them. CDR1 is SGHVS, CDR2 FQNEAQ, per germline. The CDR3 has 16 amino acids. The CDR3 DNA follows: TGTGCCAGCAGCTTAGCGCAGGTCTCAGTGTTCCATGAGCAGTTCTTC. This encodes CASSLAQVSVFHEQFF.

The J gene is TRBJ2-3, the V gene TRBV5-1, with 8 nucleotides matching TRBD1. Germline V gene lookup returns CDR1 SGHRS and CDR2 YFSETQ. The CDR3 length is 14 residues. V shed 5 bases and J 3 bases; nucleotides not matched to a gene: 5. The CDR3 DNA sequence: TGCGCCAGCAGTTATGGACAGGGTACAGATACGCAGTATTTT. Translated: CASSYGQGTDTQYF. Complete variable domain (other parts from reference TRBV5-1 and TRBJ2-3): KAGVTQTPRYLIKTRGQQVTLSCSPISGHRSVSWYQQTPGQGLQFLFEYFSETQRNKGNFPGRFSGRQFSNSRSEMNVSTLELGDSALYLCASSYGQGTDTQYFGPGTRLTVL.

This clonotype was seen many times. The rearrangement links TRBV11-2 to TRBJ2-1; 13 bases fit TRBD2. The CDR3 is made up of 17 amino acids. V was pared by 4 bases and J by 10 bases, with 13 bases of the junction left unmatched. CDR1 and CDR2 (germline): SGHAT, FQNNGV. CDR3 residues: CASSYPLLAGGPPEQFF. The CDR3 DNA is TGTGCCAGCAGCTACCCCCTACTAGCGGGGGGGCCCCCCGAGCAGTTCTTC.

The table lists this clonotype with many counts. The gene calls are TRBV2 and TRBJ2-5; possible D gene TRBD1, 6 bases. CDR1 and CDR2 from the germline V gene are SNHLY and FYNNEI. Between the trimmed V and J ends, which lost 6 bases and 5 bases, there was a span of 10 bases. The CDR3 has 12 amino acids. The CDR3 loop is CASRTTGETQYF. The CDR3 nucleotides are TGTGCCAGCAGGACCACAGGGGAGACCCAGTACTTC.

V is TRBV20-1 and J is TRBJ1-5; 9 bases are a match to TRBD1. V lost 2 bases and J lost 4; bases outside the gene matches: 6. CDR3 size: 15 residues. Germline V gene data show CDR1 as DFQATT and CDR2 as SNEGSKA (reference sequence). The CDR3 DNA reads as TGCAGTGCTAGAAAACCGGGACAGGGAAATCAGCCCCAGCATTTT. Translating gives CSARKPGQGNQPQHF.

This clonotype has just a few counts. The rearrangement joins TRBV6-6 to TRBJ2-5, with D perhaps matching TRBD1 (5 bases). Germline V gives CDR1 MNHNY, CDR2 SVGAGI (reference sequence). V was clipped by 0 bases and J by 5 bases, with 7 bases between them. The CDR3 is made up of 13 amino acids. CDR3 protein: CASSYSKGETQYF. DNA for the CDR3: TGTGCCAGCAGTTACTCGAAGGGGGAGACCCAGTACTTC.